This is a list of T cell receptor beta chains from one sample in a study of blood T cell repertoires in COVID-19. Generated by immunoSEQ multiplex PCR, the TCRdb table keeps only in-frame clones and is missing some. Here the sample spans more than 300,000 clones, around 83% being singletons. Sequencing input: PBMCs or T cells enriched from blood (not recorded which). The receptor set was obtained from a woman between 50 and 59 years old who had recovered from COVID-19. Each CDR3 is given with its conserved first and last residue. A D gene is named only where the DNA matches it firmly. Some rows mark clone size as missing; the rest say once, few, many or name a class of expanded clone.

V	size	J	D	DNA	CDR3
TRBV19	once	TRBJ1-5	TRBD1	TGTGCCAGTAGTTCGGGACAGTATAGCAATCAGCCCCAGCATTTT	CASSSGQYSNQPQHF
TRBV6-6	.	TRBJ2-7	TRBD2	TGTGCCAGCAGTACAACCGGGACTAGCGTCTACGAGCAGTACTTC	CASSTTGTSVYEQYF
TRBV2	.	TRBJ2-3	.	TGTGCCACTCCCCCTGACAGGAGCACAGATACGCAGTATTTT	CATPPDRSTDTQYF
TRBV5-4	.	TRBJ2-1	TRBD2	TGTGCCAGCAGCTTGGCCGGCCGTATAGCGGGAGGGCCGTATGAGCAGTTCTTC	CASSLAGRIAGGPYEQFF
TRBV27	.	TRBJ1-2	.	TGTGCCAGCAGGTCCTTATATGGCTACACCTTC	CASRSLYGYTF
TRBV3-1/TRBV3-2	.	TRBJ1-6	.	TGTGCCAGCAGCCAAGACGACCTTCGGGGATCACCCCTCCACTTT	CASSQDDLRGSPLHF
TRBV9	few	TRBJ1-1	.	TGTGCCAGCAGCCCAGACATGAACACTGAAGCTTTCTTT	CASSPDMNTEAFF
TRBV12-5	once	TRBJ2-5	.	TGTGCTAGTGCCTACGATGGGGGGAGAGAGACCCAGTACTTC	CASAYDGGRETQYF
TRBV29-1	.	TRBJ1-1	TRBD1	TGCAGCGTTGGGGGGGACAGGGCTGCTTTCTTT	CSVGGDRAAFF
TRBV7-6	.	TRBJ2-3	TRBD2	TGTGCCAGCAGCTTTAGCGGGAGTTTCACAGATACGCAGTATTTT	CASSFSGSFTDTQYF
TRBV14	.	TRBJ1-1	.	TGTGCCAGCAGCCTACGACCGGGAGCGGCTTTCTTT	CASSLRPGAAFF
TRBV7-3	.	TRBJ1-1	TRBD1	TGTGCCAGCAGTCCGAGACAGGGTATAGAAGCTTTCTTT	CASSPRQGIEAFF
TRBV3-1/TRBV3-2	.	TRBJ1-4	TRBD1	TGTGCCAGCAGCCAAGTGTTGGGGACAGGGGGCGAAAAACTGTTTTTT	CASSQVLGTGGEKLFF
TRBV29-1	.	TRBJ2-6	TRBD1	TGCAGCGTCGAGGGGGCATCTGGGGCCAACGTCCTGACTTTC	CSVEGASGANVLTF
TRBV3-1/TRBV3-2	.	TRBJ1-2	.	TGTGCCAGCAGCCCCCAGGGTTTGGGTGGCTACACCTTC	CASSPQGLGGYTF
TRBV12-3/TRBV12-4	.	TRBJ1-2	.	TGTGCCAGCAGTTTCCAGGCATCCTATGGCTACACCTTC	CASSFQASYGYTF
TRBV29-1	.	TRBJ1-2	TRBD1	TGCAGCGTTGAGAAAGGGGGCGGCTATGGCTACACCTTC	CSVEKGGGYGYTF
TRBV19	.	TRBJ1-4	.	TGTGCCAGTAGTGGCGGGGGCGGAACTAATGAAAAACTGTTTTTT	CASSGGGGTNEKLFF
TRBV6-1	many	TRBJ2-2	TRBD2	TGTGCCAGCAGTGGGGGACTAGCGGGAGAAACCGGGGAGCTGTTTTTT	CASSGGLAGETGELFF
TRBV9	once	TRBJ2-2	TRBD1	TGTGCCAGCAGCCAACAGGGGCAGAACACCGGGGAGCTGTTTTTT	CASSQQGQNTGELFF
TRBV11-2	.	TRBJ1-3	.	TGTGCCAGCAGCTTAGCAGGGAATGCCATATATTTT	CASSLAGNAIYF
TRBV30	.	TRBJ1-5	.	TGTGCCTGGAGCGAGGGCACCAATCAGCCCCAGCATTTT	CAWSEGTNQPQHF
TRBV7-3	.	TRBJ2-1	TRBD2	TGTGCCAGCAGCCCAAATAGCGGGTTCAATGAGCAGTTCTTC	CASSPNSGFNEQFF
TRBV12-5	few	TRBJ1-2	.	TGTGCTAGTGGTTTTGGAGCCATTAGAGCTGGCTACACCTTC	CASGFGAIRAGYTF
TRBV2	.	TRBJ1-2	.	TGTGCCAGCAGTGCGGACAGTAACTATGGCTACACCTTC	CASSADSNYGYTF
TRBV19	.	TRBJ1-1	.	TGTGCCAGTAGCTCCCCGGACAGCTTATACACTGAAGCTTTCTTT	CASSSPDSLYTEAFF
TRBV6-5	.	TRBJ1-2	.	TGTGCCAGCCAAACCAGGGGTAACTATGGCTACACCTTC	CASQTRGNYGYTF
TRBV6-2/TRBV6-3	.	TRBJ1-2	.	TGTGCCAGCAGTCCAGACAAGTCGTCGCATGGCTACACCTTC	CASSPDKSSHGYTF
TRBV9	.	TRBJ1-2	.	TGTGCCAGCAGCGTAGGGGACACAGTCTATGGCTACACCTTC	CASSVGDTVYGYTF
TRBV3-1/TRBV3-2	.	TRBJ2-5	TRBD2	TGTGCCAGCAGCTCGGGACTATTACAAGAGACCCAGTACTTC	CASSSGLLQETQYF
TRBV20-1	.	TRBJ2-5	.	TGCAGTGCTAGTTTGGTAGACCCGAGGGAGACCCAGTACTTC	CSASLVDPRETQYF
TRBV7-9	.	TRBJ1-1	.	TGTGCCAGCAGCCGCTGGGGGGCTGAAGCTTTCTTT	CASSRWGAEAFF
TRBV3-1/TRBV3-2	few	TRBJ2-3	TRBD1	TGTGCCAGCAGCCGGGACAGGGTCACAGATACGCAGTATTTT	CASSRDRVTDTQYF
TRBV19	.	TRBJ2-1	TRBD2	TGTGCCAGTAGTATAGATCTGAGCGGGAGTGTAGGTGAGCAGTTCTTC	CASSIDLSGSVGEQFF
TRBV18	.	TRBJ1-5	TRBD1	TGTGCCAGCTCTCTCCAGGGGGATCAGCCCCAGCATTTT	CASSLQGDQPQHF
TRBV7-3	.	TRBJ2-7	.	TGTGCCAGCAGCTTACCCGGTGGCGAGCAGTACTTC	CASSLPGGEQYF
TRBV5-1	.	TRBJ1-2	.	TGCGCCAGCAGCTTGGACAAATTTTGGTCCGTGCTAGACTATGGCTACACCTTC	CASSLDKFWSVLDYGYTF
TRBV7-9	.	TRBJ2-2	.	TGTGCCAGCAGCTTAGTTAAAGTAACAGGATCGAACACCGGGGAGCTGTTTTTT	CASSLVKVTGSNTGELFF
TRBV7-2	.	TRBJ1-2	.	TGTGCCAGCAGCTTAGTTGGGTTAGAGGCTGGCTACACCTTC	CASSLVGLEAGYTF
TRBV6-5	.	TRBJ2-1	TRBD2	TGTGCCAGCGGACCCGGGGGGGGATGGGAGCAGTTCTTC	CASGPGGGWEQFF
TRBV7-3	.	TRBJ2-3	TRBD1	TGTGCCAGCAGTCCCACCGGGACAGGGGGCTCAGATACGCAGTATTTT	CASSPTGTGGSDTQYF
TRBV7-3	.	TRBJ2-3	.	TGTGCCAGCAGCCTACAGGGTTCGGATACGCAGTATTTT	CASSLQGSDTQYF
TRBV11-3	.	TRBJ2-3	.	TGTGCCAGCAGCCCTGGGGTGCGGGTCAGGTTGTATTTT	CASSPGVRVRLYF
TRBV3-1/TRBV3-2	.	TRBJ1-5	.	TGTGCCAGCAGCTCAGGGTTACCCCAGCCCCAGCATTTT	CASSSGLPQPQHF
TRBV11-2	.	TRBJ1-2	TRBD1	TGTGCCAGCAGCACCCGCCGGGACAGGGGGAGTAACTATGGCTACACCTTC	CASSTRRDRGSNYGYTF
TRBV27	.	TRBJ2-2	.	TGTGCCAGCAGGTTTAACAGTGCCGGGGAGCTGTTTTTT	CASRFNSAGELFF
TRBV11-2	.	TRBJ1-4	TRBD1	TGTGCCAGCAAGTGGACAGGAGATGAAAAACTGTTTTTT	CASKWTGDEKLFF
TRBV5-1	.	TRBJ1-1	.	TGCGCCAGCAGCCCCGGGAACACTGAAGCTTTCTTT	CASSPGNTEAFF
TRBV13	.	TRBJ2-7	.	TGTGCCAGCAGCTTGGGCCTAAAAGGCGACGAGCAGTACTTC	CASSLGLKGDEQYF